The 13 T cell receptor beta chains in this list originate from one sample, sequenced in a study of tissue T cells after allogeneic stem cell transplantation. Time point noted: mouse harvest day 7 after allogeneic transplant. Mouse grafts combined 10^7 T-cell-depleted bone marrow cells with 10^6 splenic CD5+ T cells. Sequencing was performed with immunoSEQ multiplex PCR; in TCRdb, only in-frame clones are kept and a portion is missing. The sample has 6,500 to 8,000 clones; about 50% are singletons. The sequencing sample was made of gut tissue. The receptors here all came from a female BALB/c mouse given C57BL/6 T cells with graft-versus-host disease after an allogeneic hematopoietic cell transplant.

A note on this clone: All gene names here are mouse names. Read data end 1 residue before the CDR3 end; the end is taken from the germline J gene. The rearrangement links TRBV23 to TRBJ1-4. This CDR3 comprises 12 residues. CDR1 is KGHTA, CDR2 FQNQQP, per germline. CDR3 loop: CSSSRSNERLFF. Incomplete CDR3 DNA: TGCTCCAGCAGTCGGTCCAACGAAAGATTATTT.

Regarding this clone: Gene names and germline match the mouse. Read coverage stops 1 residue before the CDR3 terminus; the germline J gene supplies the remainder. At the DNA level, this CDR3 is encoded by other sequences in the same sample as well. This chain links TRBV26 with TRBJ1-1; no definite D call. Germline V gene data show CDR1 as KGHPV and CDR2 as FQNQEV (reference sequence). This CDR3 has 13 residues. Trimming left V 3 bases short and J 0 bases short, with 5 bases between. CDR3 amino acids: CASSLGQNTEVFF. The sequenced CDR3 bases are TGTGCCAGCAGTCTCGGACAGAACACAGAAGTCTTC.

As for this clone: Genes and germline are mouse. Read sequence stops 1 residue before the CDR3 end, and the germline J gene provides the missing end. The V gene is TRBV3, the J gene TRBJ1-3; 7 bases line up with TRBD1. The length of the CDR3 is 15 residues. V was clipped by 5 bases and J by 3 bases; unmatched bases: 7. Germline CDR1 and CDR2: SNHLY and FYNGKV (reference sequence). The CDR3 spells CASSPRDRNGNTLYF. The DNA read from the CDR3 is TGTGCCAGCAGCCCCCGGGACAGAAATGGAAATACGCTCTAT. The full variable domain, in which reference TRBV3 and TRBJ1-3 provide the parts outside the CDR3, is GPKVLQIPSHQIIDMGQMVTLNCDPVSNHLYFYWYKQILGQQMEFLVNFYNGKVMEKSKLFKDQFSVERPDGSYFTLKIQPTALEDSAVYFCASSPRDRNGNTLYFGEGSRLIVV.

This clone was seen a few times. Gene names and germline match the mouse. The CDR3 extends 1 residue past the end of the read, so its final part is completed from the germline J gene. This rearrangement joins TRBV26 to TRBJ2-5; TRBD1 matches at 7 bases. Trimming at V came to 3 bases and at J to 2 bases, leaving 2 bases not matched to a gene. Germline V gives CDR1 KGHPV, CDR2 FQNQEV (reference sequence). This CDR3 is 14 amino acids long. The covered CDR3 bases are TGTGCCAGCAGTCTCGGGACAGTCCAAGACACCCAGTAC. This gives the protein CASSLGTVQDTQY. The full CDR3 sequence reads CASSLGTVQDTQYF.

About this clone: Gene names follow the mouse nomenclature. The read gets to within 1 residue of the CDR3 end, and the germline J gene fills in the rest. This rearrangement joins TRBV26 to TRBJ2-4, with 8 nucleotides matching TRBD2. The germline CDR1 and CDR2 sequences are KGHPV and FQNQEV (reference sequence). The length of the CDR3 is 15 residues. V dropped 2 bases and J dropped 0; count of bases not matched to a gene: 1. The CDR3 is CASSLGLGSQNTLYF. Incomplete CDR3 DNA: TGTGCCAGCAGTCTGGGACTGGGTAGTCAAAACACCTTGTAC.

A note on this clone: Germline and genes: mouse. Read sequence stops 1 residue before the CDR3 end, and the germline J gene provides the missing end. The J gene is TRBJ1-2, the V gene TRBV5; D is ambiguous. The CDR3 consists of 15 residues. Trimming removed 0 bases at V and 0 bases at J, with 8 bases between. Germline V gives CDR1 LGHNA, CDR2 YNLKQL (reference sequence). Partial CDR3 DNA: TGTGCCAGCAGCCAAGAACCCGGTGCAAACTCCGACTACACC. Its protein product is CASSQEPGANSDYT. The full CDR3 protein reads CASSQEPGANSDYTF.

As to this clone: Gene names and germline refer to mouse. The CDR3 end lies 1 residue beyond the end of the read and is filled in from the germline J gene. The V gene is TRBV26, the J gene TRBJ2-7, with 10 positions matching TRBD2. The CDR3 spans 14 residues. The J segment lost 1 base and the V segment lost 4 bases, leaving 1 base of the junction unmatched. Germline CDR1 reads KGHPV; CDR2 reads FQNQEV (reference sequence). Incomplete CDR3 DNA: TGTGCCAGCAGTCCGGACTGGGGGTCCTATGAACAGTAC. It is translated as CASSPDWGSYEQY. The full CDR3 protein reads CASSPDWGSYEQYF.

Note on this clone: The genes and germline here are from mouse. The observed sequence ends 1 residue before the CDR3 terminus, with the missing tail filled in from the germline J gene. The V and J genes are TRBV26 and TRBJ2-2, with D tentatively TRBD1 (6 bases). Trimming left V 4 bases short and J 0 bases short, with 9 bases between. The CDR3 contains 15 residues. CDR1 and CDR2 from the germline V gene are KGHPV and FQNQEV (reference sequence). CDR3 region: CASSPGTTNTGQLYF. The CDR3 DNA, read in part, is TGTGCCAGCAGTCCCGGGACAACAAACACCGGGCAGCTCTAC. The variable domain in full, with the rest retrieved from reference TRBV26 and TRBJ2-2, is NSKVIQTPRYLVKGQGQKAKMRCIPEKGHPVVFWYQQNKNNEFKFLINFQNQEVLQQIDMTEKRFSAECPSNSPCSLEIQSSEAGDSALYLCASSPGTTNTGQLYFGEGSKLTVL.

A note on this clone: Mouse gene names and germline throughout. The read halts 1 residue ahead of the CDR3 end, with the missing end drawn from the germline J gene. The V gene is TRBV23, the J gene TRBJ2-5. The CDR3 is 10 amino acids. Germline CDR1 reads KGHTA; CDR2 reads FQNQQP. Incomplete CDR3 DNA: TGCTCCAGCAGCCGAGACACCCAGTAC. Protein product: CSSSRDTQY. The whole CDR3 protein is CSSSRDTQYF.

This clone was observed a few times. Mouse germline and gene names are used. With the read ending 1 residue before the CDR3 end, the germline J gene is used to fill in that end. The chain carries TRBV26 and TRBJ2-1; TRBD2 aligns across 7 bases. The J segment lost 3 bases and the V segment lost 6 bases, leaving 2 bases of the junction unmatched. The CDR3 has 13 residues. Per germline, CDR1 KGHPV and CDR2 FQNQEV (reference sequence). CDR3 sequence: CASRTGSYAEQFF. The sequenced CDR3 bases are TGTGCCAGCAGGACTGGGAGCTATGCTGAGCAGTTC.

Comment on this clone: The genes and germline here are from mouse. The CDR3 loop is CASSLEGTANTEVFF. CDR3 bases read: TGTGCCAGCAGCTTAGAGGGGACAGCAAACACAGAAGTCTTC. This sequence joins TRBV3 and TRBJ1-1; 7 positions agree with TRBD1. The read terminates 1 residue ahead of where the CDR3 ends, so the germline J gene completes it. This CDR3 is 15 amino acids long. Germline V CDR1 and CDR2: SNHLY, FYNGKV (reference sequence). Trimming removed 1 base from V and 0 bases from J; junction bases left unmatched: 2.

Regarding this clone: Mouse germline and gene names are used. The CDR3 goes on 1 residue after the read ends, and that part is filled in from the germline J gene. The rearrangement links TRBV3 to TRBJ2-4; 14 bases line up with TRBD2. Germline V lookup: CDR1 SNHLY, CDR2 FYNGKV (reference sequence). V gave up 3 bases and J gave up 2 bases; unmatched junction bases: 1. There are 16 residues in the CDR3. CDR3 DNA, as far as it was read: TGTGCCAGCAGCTTGGGGACTGGGGGGGCTCAAAACACCTTGTAC. Its translation: CASSLGTGGAQNTLY. The full-length CDR3 reads as CASSLGTGGAQNTLYF.

Concerning this clone itself: Any gene name here is a mouse gene name. The read ends 1 residue early relative to the CDR3; the germline J gene fills the gap. The rearrangement joins TRBV19 to TRBJ2-7; 7 bases map to TRBD2. Germline V gives CDR1 FNHDT, CDR2 SITEND (reference sequence). The CDR3 has 15 amino acids. Trimming cost V 1 base and J 0 bases; bases outside gene matches: 4. This CDR3 is CASSINGGSSYEQYF. Partial CDR3 DNA: TGTGCCAGCAGTATAAATGGGGGGAGCTCCTATGAACAGTAC.